This TCR beta chain stems from a study of T-cell memory formation after mild COVID-19. Whole-study context: Largely donor-specific TCR clusters were found.

Per the germline V gene, CDR1 is SSHAT and CDR2 is FNYEAQ (reference sequence). This CDR3 is built from 14 residues. A few counts support this clonotype. Sequence at one end of the junction differs from germline and may be a read error. One entry per CDR3 protein results from TCRdb running MiXCR on the 5' RACE reads. The sample has 400,000 to 500,000 distinct CDR3 sequences, around 19% seen once; the top ten hold 8.4%. Sequenced sample: PBMCs or a T cell subset sorted from them (not recorded which). This clonotype was obtained from an adult woman who had mild COVID-19 (a few samples of this study predate the infection). Cell type and time point are not known. The genes are TRBV7-7 and TRBJ2-1, with 7 bases lining up with TRBD2. CDR3 loop: CASSPQAGANEQFF. CDR3 DNA sequence: TGTGCTAGCAGCCCCCAGGCGGGAGCCAATGAGCAGTTCTTC.